This record looks at one T cell receptor beta chain sequence and its context. The data derive from a study of PD-L1 blockade in urothelial cancer. Synthetic spike-ins, TCR analog templates, were added into each PCR. TCRdb's table, derived via immunoSEQ multiplex PCR, lists solely in-frame clones and lacks some. The sample shows approximately 94,000 clones, 87% of them seen only once. As for time point: pretreatment peripheral blood. The CDR3 totals 14 residues. Germline V gene lookup returns CDR1 GTSNPN and CDR2 SVGIG (reference sequence). V lost 2 bases to trimming and J lost 8 bases, with 15 bases between them.

This chain joins TRBV30 and TRBJ1-4, with D perhaps TRBD1 (5 bases). This TCR was sampled from a man in his 60s with urothelial cancer. Source: PBMCs, taken around atezolizumab (anti-PD-L1) treatment. The CDR3 bases are TGTGCCTGGAGTAAGGCAGGGTCAGAAGAAAAACTGTTTTTT. Its translation is CAWSKAGSEEKLFF.